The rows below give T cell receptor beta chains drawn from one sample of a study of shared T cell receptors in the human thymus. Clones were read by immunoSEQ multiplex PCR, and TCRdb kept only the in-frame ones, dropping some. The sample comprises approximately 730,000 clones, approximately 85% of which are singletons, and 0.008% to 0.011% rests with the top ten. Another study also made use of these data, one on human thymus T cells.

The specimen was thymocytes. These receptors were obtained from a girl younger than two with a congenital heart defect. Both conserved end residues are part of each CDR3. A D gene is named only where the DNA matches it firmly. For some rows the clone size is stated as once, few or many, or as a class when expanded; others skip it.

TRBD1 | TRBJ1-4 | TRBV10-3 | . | TGTGCCATCAGTGAACAGGACAGGGAGGATGAAAAACTGTTTTTT | CAISEQDREDEKLFF
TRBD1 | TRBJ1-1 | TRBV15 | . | TGTGCCACCAGCAGAGATAGGGTAGAGGGGACAGGGGGCATGGGCCCTGAAGCTTTCTTT | CATSRDRVEGTGGMGPEAFF
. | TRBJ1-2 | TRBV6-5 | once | TGTGCCAGCAGTTCCGTAAGAACGGGGATCATTTATGGCTACACCTTC | CASSSVRTGIIYGYTF
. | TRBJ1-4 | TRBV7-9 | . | TGTGCCAGCAGCTTAACTATCCGGCAGCCTAATGAAAAACTGTTTTTT | CASSLTIRQPNEKLFF
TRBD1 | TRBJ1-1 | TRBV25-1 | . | TGTGCCAGCACCGGAAGAGGGAGGACAGGGAGTAAGACTGAAGCTTTCTTT | CASTGRGRTGSKTEAFF
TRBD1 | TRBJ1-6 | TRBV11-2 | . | TGTGCCAGCCGGGCTCCGGCCGGGACAGGGTTCTCCTATAATTCACCCCTCCACTTT | CASRAPAGTGFSYNSPLHF
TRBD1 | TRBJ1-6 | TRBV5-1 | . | TGCGCCAGCAGCCAAGGACAGGGCAGGGCGAATTCACCCCTCCACTTT | CASSQGQGRANSPLHF
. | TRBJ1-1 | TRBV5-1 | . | TGCGCCAGCACTAACGACAGTAAAAGTGAAGCTTTCTTT | CASTNDSKSEAFF
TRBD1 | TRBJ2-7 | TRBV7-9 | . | TGTGCCAGCAGCTTACTCCCAGGGGACAGAAAGCCCTACGAGCAGTACTTC | CASSLLPGDRKPYEQYF
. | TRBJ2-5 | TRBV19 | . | TGTGCCAGTAGTACCACAACAGGGGGGGGAGAGACCCAGTACTTC | CASSTTTGGGETQYF
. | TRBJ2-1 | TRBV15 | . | TGTGCCACCAGCAGAGTTCCCGGGTACCACTACAATGAGCAGTTCTTC | CATSRVPGYHYNEQFF
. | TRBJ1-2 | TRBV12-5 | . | TGTGCTAGTGGTTTCCCGGGAACAGATGGCTACACCTTC | CASGFPGTDGYTF
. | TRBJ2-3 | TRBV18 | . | TGTGCCAGCTCACCACCATCTTTAGATACGCAGTATTTT | CASSPPSLDTQYF
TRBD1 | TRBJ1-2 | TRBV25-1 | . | TGTGCCAGCGGGACAGGGCCTTTCTATGGCTACACCTTC | CASGTGPFYGYTF
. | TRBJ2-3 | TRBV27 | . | TGTGCCAGCAGTTACTATTGGTGGGATACGCAGTATTTT | CASSYYWWDTQYF
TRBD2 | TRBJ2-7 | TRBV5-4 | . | TGTGCCAGCAGCGGTCCGGGACTAGCGTCCTGGGGCGTCTCCTACGAGCAGTACTTC | CASSGPGLASWGVSYEQYF
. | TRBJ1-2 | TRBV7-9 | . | TGTGCCAGCAGACCACCCAGACAGTACTATGGCTACACCTTC | CASRPPRQYYGYTF
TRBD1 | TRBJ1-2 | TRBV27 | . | TGTGCCAGCAGTTTTAACAGGGGAGGTAACTATGGCTACACCTTC | CASSFNRGGNYGYTF
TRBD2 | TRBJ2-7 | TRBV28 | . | TGTGCCAGCAGCCACCATTATCTAGCGGGGGGGGCATTCGGCTCCTACGAGCAGTACTTC | CASSHHYLAGGAFGSYEQYF
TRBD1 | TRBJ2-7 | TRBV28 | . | TGTGCCAGCAGTTTTTACGGGACAGGGGTCTACGAGCAGTACTTC | CASSFYGTGVYEQYF
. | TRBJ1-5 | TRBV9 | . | TGTGCCAGCAGCGCTAGGGGGGGAAATCAGCCCCAGCATTTT | CASSARGGNQPQHF
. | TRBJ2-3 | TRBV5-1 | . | TGCGCCAGCAGCGAAGGGACACGCACAGATACGCAGTATTTT | CASSEGTRTDTQYF
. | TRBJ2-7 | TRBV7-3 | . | TGTGCCAGCAGCTCGCCATCGGGTGGGGAGCAGTACTTC | CASSSPSGGEQYF
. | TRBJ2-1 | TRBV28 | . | TGTGCCAGCAGTTTAGCCGGGTTTTCCTACAATGAGCAGTTCTTC | CASSLAGFSYNEQFF
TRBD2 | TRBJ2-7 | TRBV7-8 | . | TGTGCCAGCAGCTTAGCGCGCGGGGGGGGGTACGAGCAGTACTTC | CASSLARGGGYEQYF
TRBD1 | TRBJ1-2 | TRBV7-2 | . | TGTGCCAGCAGCTTCGATCCCCCGGGACAGGATAACTATGGCTACACCTTC | CASSFDPPGQDNYGYTF
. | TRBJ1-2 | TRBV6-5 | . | TGTGCCAGCAGCGACTCCGCAGGCTACACCTTC | CASSDSAGYTF
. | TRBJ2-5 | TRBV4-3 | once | TGCGCCAGCAGCCACGCTAAGGAGGGGGCGGAGACCCAGTACTTC | CASSHAKEGAETQYF
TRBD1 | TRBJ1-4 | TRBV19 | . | TGTGCCAGTAGTATTCTCAGGGGGCTTAATGAAAAACTGTTTTTT | CASSILRGLNEKLFF
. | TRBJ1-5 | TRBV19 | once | TGTGCCAGTAGCAGACAGGAGATTAGCAATCAGCCCCAGCATTTT | CASSRQEISNQPQHF
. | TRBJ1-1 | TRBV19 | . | TGTGCCAGTAGTGCGGAAAACACTGAAGCTTTCTTT | CASSAENTEAFF
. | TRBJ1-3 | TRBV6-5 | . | TGTGCCAGCAAACGGGGGGTGGGTGGAAACACCATATATTTT | CASKRGVGGNTIYF
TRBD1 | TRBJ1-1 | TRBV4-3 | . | TGCGCCAGCAGCCAAGAGCTGACAGGGTCGACTGAAGCTTTCTTT | CASSQELTGSTEAFF
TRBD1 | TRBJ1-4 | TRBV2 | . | TGTGCCAGCAGTACAGGGGGAGGAAATGAAAAACTGTTTTTT | CASSTGGGNEKLFF
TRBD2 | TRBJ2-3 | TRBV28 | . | TGTGCCAGCAGTTTAACGGGGGGGCCAGTGACAGATACGCAGTATTTT | CASSLTGGPVTDTQYF
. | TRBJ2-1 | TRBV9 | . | TGTGCCAGCAGCGGATACAGGGCTCCTTCCTACAATGAGCAGTTCTTC | CASSGYRAPSYNEQFF
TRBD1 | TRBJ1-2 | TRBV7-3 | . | TGTGCCAGCAGCTTAATAGGGACAGGGGGCTACGGCTATGGCTACACCTTC | CASSLIGTGGYGYGYTF
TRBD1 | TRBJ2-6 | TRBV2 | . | TGTGCCACCATGAACAGGGGACGCTCTGGGGCCAACGTCCTGACTTTC | CATMNRGRSGANVLTF
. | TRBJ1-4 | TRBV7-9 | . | TGTGCCAGCAGCCCGACAGAGAAAAATGAAAAACTGTTTTTT | CASSPTEKNEKLFF
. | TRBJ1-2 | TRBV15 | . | TGTGCCACCAGCGGAACGGTTACTCGGGACATTGGCTACACCTTC | CATSGTVTRDIGYTF
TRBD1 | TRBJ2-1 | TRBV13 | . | TGTGCCAGCAGCTCGAAGCGGGACAGGGGTTGTTGCGATGAGCAGTTCTTC | CASSSKRDRGCCDEQFF
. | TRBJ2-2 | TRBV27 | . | TGTGCCAGCGGTGCCGCGTTCGTGAGTTCGAACACCGGGGAGCTGTTTTTT | CASGAAFVSSNTGELFF
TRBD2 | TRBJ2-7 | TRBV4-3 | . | TGCGCCAGCAGCCAAGGGGGAGGGGTCCCCTACGAGCAGTACTTC | CASSQGGGVPYEQYF
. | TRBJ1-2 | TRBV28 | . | TGTGCCAGCAGCCCTACGGGAGGGATCTATGGCTACACCTTC | CASSPTGGIYGYTF
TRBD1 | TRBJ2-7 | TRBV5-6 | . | TGTGCCAGCAGCATCCGGGACAGGGTGCCCTTAGAGGACGAGCAGTACTTC | CASSIRDRVPLEDEQYF
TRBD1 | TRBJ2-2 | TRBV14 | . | TGTGCCAGCAGCCAAGGACAGGGGGTCAACGGGGAGCTGTTTTTT | CASSQGQGVNGELFF
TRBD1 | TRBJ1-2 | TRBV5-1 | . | TGCGCCAGCAGCTTGGCTGTCGTCCGAGGGACAGGGGGCTCTGATGGCTACACCTTC | CASSLAVVRGTGGSDGYTF
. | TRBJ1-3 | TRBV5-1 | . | TGCGCCAGCAGCGTCGCAGGCTCTGGAAACACCATATATTTT | CASSVAGSGNTIYF
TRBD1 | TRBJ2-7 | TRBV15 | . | TGTGCCACCAGCAGAGCCGGGACAGGGGTTTTATACGAGCAGTACTTC | CATSRAGTGVLYEQYF